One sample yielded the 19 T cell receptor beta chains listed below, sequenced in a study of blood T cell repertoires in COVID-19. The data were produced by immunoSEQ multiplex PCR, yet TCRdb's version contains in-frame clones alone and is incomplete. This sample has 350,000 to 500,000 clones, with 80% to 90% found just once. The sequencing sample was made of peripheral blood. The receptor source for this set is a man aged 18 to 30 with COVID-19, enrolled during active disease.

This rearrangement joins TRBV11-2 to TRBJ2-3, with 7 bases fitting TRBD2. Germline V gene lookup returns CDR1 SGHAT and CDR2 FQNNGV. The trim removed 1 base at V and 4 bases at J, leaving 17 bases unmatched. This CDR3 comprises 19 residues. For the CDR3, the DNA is TGTGCCAGCAGCTTAGGGATGTGGTATGGGGGGGAGAAACCAGATACGCAGTATTTT. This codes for CASSLGMWYGGEKPDTQYF.

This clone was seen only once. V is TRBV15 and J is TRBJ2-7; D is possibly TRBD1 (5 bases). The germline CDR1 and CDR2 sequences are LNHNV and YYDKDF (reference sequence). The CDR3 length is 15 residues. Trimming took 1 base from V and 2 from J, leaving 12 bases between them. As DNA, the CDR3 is TGTGCCACCAGCAGAGTCGACAGCCCAACCTACGAGCAGTACTTC. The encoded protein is CATSRVDSPTYEQYF. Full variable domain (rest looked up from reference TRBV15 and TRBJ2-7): DAMVIQNPRYQVTQFGKPVTLSCSQTLNHNVMYWYQQKSSQAPKLLFHYYDKDFNNEADTPDNFQSRRPNTSFCFLDIRSPGLGDTAMYLCATSRVDSPTYEQYFGPGTRLTVT.

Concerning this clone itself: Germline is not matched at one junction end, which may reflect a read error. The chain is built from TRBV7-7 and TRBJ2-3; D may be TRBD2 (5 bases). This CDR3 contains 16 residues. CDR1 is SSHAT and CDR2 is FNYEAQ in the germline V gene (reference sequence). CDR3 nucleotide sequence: TGTGCTAGCAGCTTAGGCGAGGCGGGTCTCACAGATACGCAGTATTTT. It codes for CASSLGEAGLTDTQYF.

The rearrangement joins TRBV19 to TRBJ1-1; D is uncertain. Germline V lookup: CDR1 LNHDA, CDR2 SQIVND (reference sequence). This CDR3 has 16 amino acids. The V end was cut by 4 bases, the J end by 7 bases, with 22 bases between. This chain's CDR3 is CASSKEGGGRLFEAFF. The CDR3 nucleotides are TGTGCCAGTAGTAAGGAGGGCGGCGGAAGACTTTTTGAAGCTTTCTTT.

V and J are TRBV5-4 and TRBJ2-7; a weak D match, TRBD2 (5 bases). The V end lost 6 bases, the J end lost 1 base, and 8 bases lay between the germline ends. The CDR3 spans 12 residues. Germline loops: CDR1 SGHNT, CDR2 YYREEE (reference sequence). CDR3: CASKGLSYEQYF. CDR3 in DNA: TGTGCCAGCAAAGGACTGTCCTACGAGCAGTACTTC.

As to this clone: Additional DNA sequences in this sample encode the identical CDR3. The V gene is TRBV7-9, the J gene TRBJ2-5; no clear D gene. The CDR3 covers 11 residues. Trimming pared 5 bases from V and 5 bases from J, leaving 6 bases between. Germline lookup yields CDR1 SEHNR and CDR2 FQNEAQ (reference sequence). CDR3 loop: CASSPSETQYF. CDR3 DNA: TGTGCCAGCAGCCCGTCGGAGACCCAGTACTTC.

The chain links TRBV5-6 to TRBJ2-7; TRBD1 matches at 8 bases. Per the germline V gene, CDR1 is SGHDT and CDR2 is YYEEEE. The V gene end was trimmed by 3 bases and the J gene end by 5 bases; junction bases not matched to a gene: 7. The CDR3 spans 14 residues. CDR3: CASSSWTGYNEQYF. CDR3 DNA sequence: TGTGCCAGCAGCTCTTGGACAGGGTATAACGAGCAGTACTTC.

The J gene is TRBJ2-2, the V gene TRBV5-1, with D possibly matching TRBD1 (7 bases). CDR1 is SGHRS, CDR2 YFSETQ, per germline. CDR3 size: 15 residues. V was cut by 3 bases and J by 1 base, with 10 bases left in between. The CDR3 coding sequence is TGCGCCAGCAGCTCGGGGGACAGGAACACCGGGGAGCTGTTTTTT. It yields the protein CASSSGDRNTGELFF. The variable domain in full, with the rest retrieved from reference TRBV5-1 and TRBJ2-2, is KAGVTQTPRYLIKTRGQQVTLSCSPISGHRSVSWYQQTPGQGLQFLFEYFSETQRNKGNFPGRFSGRQFSNSRSEMNVSTLELGDSALYLCASSSGDRNTGELFFGEGSRLTVL.

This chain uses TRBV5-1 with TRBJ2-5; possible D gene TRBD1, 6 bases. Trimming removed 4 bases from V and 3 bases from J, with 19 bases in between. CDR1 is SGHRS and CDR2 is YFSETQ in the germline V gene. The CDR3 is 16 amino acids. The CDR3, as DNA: TGCGCCAGCAGCCACCGGACAGCGAGATTTGAAGAGACCCAGTACTTC. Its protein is CASSHRTARFEETQYF.

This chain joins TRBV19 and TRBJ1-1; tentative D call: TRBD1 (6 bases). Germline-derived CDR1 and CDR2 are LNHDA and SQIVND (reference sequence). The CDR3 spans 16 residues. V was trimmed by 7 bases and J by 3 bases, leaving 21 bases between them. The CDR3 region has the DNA TGTGCCAGTACCCCCGGATTACAGGGCGTGTACACTGAAGCTTTCTTT. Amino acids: CASTPGLQGVYTEAFF.

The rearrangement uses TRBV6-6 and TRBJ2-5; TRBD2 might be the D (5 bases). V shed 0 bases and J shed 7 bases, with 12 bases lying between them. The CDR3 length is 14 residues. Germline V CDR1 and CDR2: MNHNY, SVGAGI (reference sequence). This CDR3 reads CASSYSVSGMTQYF. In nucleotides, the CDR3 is TGTGCCAGCAGTTACTCTGTCTCCGGGATGACCCAGTACTTC.

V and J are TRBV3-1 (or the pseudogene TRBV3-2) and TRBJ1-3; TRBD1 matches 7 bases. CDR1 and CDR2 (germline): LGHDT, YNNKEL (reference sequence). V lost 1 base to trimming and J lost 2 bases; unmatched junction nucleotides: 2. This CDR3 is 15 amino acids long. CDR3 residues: CASSQGTGAGNTIYF. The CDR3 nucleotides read TGTGCCAGCAGCCAAGGTACAGGGGCTGGAAACACCATATATTTT.

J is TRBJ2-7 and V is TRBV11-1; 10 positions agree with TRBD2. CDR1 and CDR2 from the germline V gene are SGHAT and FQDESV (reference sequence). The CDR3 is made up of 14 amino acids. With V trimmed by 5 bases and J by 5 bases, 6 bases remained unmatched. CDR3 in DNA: TGTGCCAGCAGCGGAATGGGACTAGCGAACGAGCAGTACTTC. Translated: CASSGMGLANEQYF.

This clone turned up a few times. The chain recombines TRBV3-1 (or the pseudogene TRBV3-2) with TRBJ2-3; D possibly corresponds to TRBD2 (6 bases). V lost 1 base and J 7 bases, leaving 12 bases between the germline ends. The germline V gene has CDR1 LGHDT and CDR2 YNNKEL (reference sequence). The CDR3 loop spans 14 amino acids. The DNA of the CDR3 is TGTGCCAGCAGCCAAGGGGGGGTCATAAATACGCAGTATTTT. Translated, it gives CASSQGGVINTQYF.

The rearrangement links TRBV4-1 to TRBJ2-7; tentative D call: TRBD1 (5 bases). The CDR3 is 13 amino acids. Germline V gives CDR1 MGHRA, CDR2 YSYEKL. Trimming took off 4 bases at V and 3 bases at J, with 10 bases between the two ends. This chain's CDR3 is CASSRDSFYEQYF. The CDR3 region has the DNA TGCGCCAGCAGCCGTGACAGCTTCTACGAGCAGTACTTC.

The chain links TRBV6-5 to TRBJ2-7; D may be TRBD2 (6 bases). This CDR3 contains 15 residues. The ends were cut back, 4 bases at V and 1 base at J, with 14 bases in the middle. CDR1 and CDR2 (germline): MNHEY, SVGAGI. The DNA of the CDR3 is TGTGCCAGCAGTTCTTACCTCGGAGGGTCCTACGAGCAGTACTTC. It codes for CASSSYLGGSYEQYF.

CDR3 sequence (DNA): TGTGCCAGCAGCCCTCAAGCGGACCGAGAGCAGTTCTTC. Amino acid sequence: CASSPQADREQFF. This chain uses TRBV7-6 with TRBJ2-1; tentatively, D is TRBD2 (5 bases). The CDR3 consists of 13 residues. The V end lost 5 bases, the J end lost 10 bases, and 15 bases lay between the germline ends. Germline V gene data show CDR1 as SGHVS and CDR2 as FNYEAQ.

As DNA, the CDR3 is TGTGCCAGCAAAATAGGACAGGGGGCGAGGGAGCAGTACTTC. Amino acids: CASKIGQGAREQYF. The chain carries TRBV6-5 and TRBJ2-7; TRBD1 matches 11 bases. There are 14 residues in the CDR3. V was pared by 7 bases and J by 7 bases, with 9 bases of the junction left unmatched. Per the germline V gene, CDR1 is MNHEY and CDR2 is SVGAGI.

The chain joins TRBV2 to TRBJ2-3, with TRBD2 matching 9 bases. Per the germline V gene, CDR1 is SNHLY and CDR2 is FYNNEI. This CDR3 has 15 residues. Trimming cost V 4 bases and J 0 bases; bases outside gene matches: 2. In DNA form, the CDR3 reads TGTGCCAGCAGTGTCGCGGGAGGGAGCACAGATACGCAGTATTTT. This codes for CASSVAGGSTDTQYF.